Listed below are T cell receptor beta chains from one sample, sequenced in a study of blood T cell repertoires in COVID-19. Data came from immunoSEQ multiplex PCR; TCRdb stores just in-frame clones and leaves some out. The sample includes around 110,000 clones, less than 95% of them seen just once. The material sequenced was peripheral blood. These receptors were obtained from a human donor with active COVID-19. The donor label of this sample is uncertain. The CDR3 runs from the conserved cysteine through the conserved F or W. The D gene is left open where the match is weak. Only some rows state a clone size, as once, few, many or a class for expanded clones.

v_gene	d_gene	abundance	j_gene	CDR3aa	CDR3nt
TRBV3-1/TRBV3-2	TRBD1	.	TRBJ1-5	CASRTGTDSNQPQHF	TGTGCCAGCCGCACCGGGACAGATAGCAATCAGCCCCAGCATTTT
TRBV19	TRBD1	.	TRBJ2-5	CASSIPGQRDQETQYF	TGTGCCAGTAGTATACCGGGACAGCGTGACCAAGAGACCCAGTACTTC
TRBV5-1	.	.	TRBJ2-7	CASSSSTAGPYEQYF	TGCGCCAGCAGCTCCTCGACAGCCGGACCCTACGAGCAGTACTTC
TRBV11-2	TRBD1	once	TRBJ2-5	CASSLGDRVKETQYF	TGTGCCAGCAGCCTAGGGGACAGGGTGAAAGAGACCCAGTACTTC
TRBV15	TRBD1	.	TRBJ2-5	CATSSPQGTQETQYF	TGTGCCACCAGCAGCCCACAGGGGACCCAAGAGACCCAGTACTTC
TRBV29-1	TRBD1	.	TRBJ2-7	CSVEKGQGSYEQYF	TGCAGCGTTGAAAAGGGACAGGGCTCCTACGAGCAGTACTTC
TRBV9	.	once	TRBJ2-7	CASSGQDLYEQYF	TGTGCCAGCAGCGGACAGGATCTCTACGAGCAGTACTTC
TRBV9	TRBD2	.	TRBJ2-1	CASSVLAGAYNEQFF	TGTGCCAGCAGCGTTCTAGCGGGGGCATACAATGAGCAGTTCTTC
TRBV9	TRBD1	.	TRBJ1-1	CASSVGGGGSIGDTEAFF	TGTGCCAGCAGCGTAGGAGGAGGGGGCAGTATAGGGGACACTGAAGCTTTCTTT
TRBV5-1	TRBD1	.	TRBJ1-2	CASSLDRGSYGYTF	TGCGCCAGCAGCTTGGACAGGGGCTCTTATGGCTACACCTTC
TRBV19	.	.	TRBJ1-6	CASSIARADNSPLHF	TGTGCCAGTAGTATTGCCAGGGCCGATAATTCACCCCTCCACTTT
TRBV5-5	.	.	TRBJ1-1	CASSLSLEAFF	TGTGCCAGCAGCTTGTCACTTGAAGCTTTCTTT
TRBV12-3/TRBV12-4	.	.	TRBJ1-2	CASRDSFNYGYTF	TGTGCCAGCAGGGACAGCTTTAACTATGGCTACACCTTC
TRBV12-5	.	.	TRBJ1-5	CASQGVNQPQHF	TGTGCTAGCCAGGGCGTCAATCAGCCCCAGCATTTT
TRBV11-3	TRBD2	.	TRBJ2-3	CASSLDFAGGTDTQYF	TGTGCCAGCAGCTTAGATTTCGCGGGAGGCACAGATACGCAGTATTTT
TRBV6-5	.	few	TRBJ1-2	CASSYSRGGYTF	TGTGCCAGCAGTTACTCTCGGGGGGGCTACACCTTC
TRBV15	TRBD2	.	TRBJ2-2	CATSRSGGRGGELFF	TGTGCCACCAGCAGAAGCGGGGGGCGAGGCGGGGAGCTGTTTTTT
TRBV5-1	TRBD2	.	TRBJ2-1	CASSLAAGGANEQFF	TGCGCCAGCAGCTTGGCTGCGGGGGGGGCCAATGAGCAGTTCTTC
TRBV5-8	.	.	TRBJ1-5	CASSLGTTNQPQHF	TGTGCCAGCAGCTTGGGGACTACTAATCAGCCCCAGCATTTT
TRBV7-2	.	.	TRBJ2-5	CASSPGTSRGPKETQYF	TGTGCCAGCAGCCCCGGAACGTCCCGGGGTCCTAAAGAGACCCAGTACTTC
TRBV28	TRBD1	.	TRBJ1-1	CASSSLDRGNTEAFF	TGTGCCAGCAGTTCACTTGACAGGGGGAACACTGAAGCTTTCTTT
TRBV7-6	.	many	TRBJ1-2	CASSSIPGSAYGYTF	TGTGCCAGCAGCTCAATTCCGGGATCTGCATATGGCTACACCTTC
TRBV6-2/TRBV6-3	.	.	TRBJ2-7	CASSRTTDSSYEQYF	TGTGCCAGCAGTCGAACGACAGATTCCTCCTACGAGCAGTACTTC
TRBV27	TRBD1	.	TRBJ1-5	CASSGTGGFGSNQPQHF	TGTGCCAGCAGTGGGACAGGGGGGTTTGGGAGCAATCAGCCCCAGCATTTT
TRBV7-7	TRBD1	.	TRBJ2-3	CASSQGQADTQYF	TGTGCCAGCAGCCAAGGACAGGCAGATACGCAGTATTTT
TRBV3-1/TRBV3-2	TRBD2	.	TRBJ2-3	CASSRSGRGGTDTQYF	TGTGCCAGCAGCCGCTCTGGGCGGGGGGGCACAGATACGCAGTATTTT
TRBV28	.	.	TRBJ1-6	CASSLSWSSYNSPLHF	TGTGCCAGCAGTTTATCCTGGAGCTCCTATAATTCACCCCTCCACTTT
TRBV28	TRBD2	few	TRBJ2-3	CASTLSGGATDTQYF	TGTGCCAGCACCCTGAGCGGGGGGGCAACAGATACGCAGTATTTT
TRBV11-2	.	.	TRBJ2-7	CASTPAGLSYEQYF	TGTGCCAGCACTCCCGCGGGCTTATCCTACGAGCAGTACTTC
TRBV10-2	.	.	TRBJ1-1	CASSRVGDTEAFF	TGCGCCAGCAGCCGGGTAGGGGACACTGAAGCTTTCTTT
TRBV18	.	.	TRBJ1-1	CASSSSTRDNTEAFF	TGTGCCAGCTCATCATCGACCCGGGATAACACTGAAGCTTTCTTT
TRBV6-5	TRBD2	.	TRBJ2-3	CASSRPVAGGLMQYF	TGTGCCAGCAGCCGCCCGGTAGCGGGGGGGCTTATGCAGTATTTT
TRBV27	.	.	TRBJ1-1	CASVLPGAEAFF	TGTGCCAGCGTCCTACCAGGGGCCGAAGCTTTCTTT
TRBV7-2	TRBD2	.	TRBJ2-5	CASSFAGTSGGETQYF	TGTGCCAGCAGCTTCGCCGGGACTAGCGGGGGAGAGACCCAGTACTTC
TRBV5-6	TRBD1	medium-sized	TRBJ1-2	CASSWVGQGVNYGYTF	TGTGCCAGCAGCTGGGTGGGACAGGGCGTCAACTATGGCTACACCTTC
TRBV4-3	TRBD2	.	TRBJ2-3	CASSQVAASGGTDTQYF	TGCGCCAGCAGCCAGGTGGCGGCTAGCGGGGGCACAGATACGCAGTATTTT
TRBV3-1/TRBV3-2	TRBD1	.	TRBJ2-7	CASSTGQGRWEQYF	TGTGCCAGCAGTACCGGACAGGGGAGGTGGGAGCAGTACTTC